The entry below gives a single TCR beta chain sequence along with its context. What it binds is not known. One entry per CDR3 protein results from TCRdb running MiXCR on the 5' RACE reads. This table has 300,000 to 400,000 distinct CDR3 sequences, around a sixth appearing once. The sample originates from a study of T-cell memory formation after mild COVID-19. Study overall: Largely donor-specific TCR clusters were found. Study-level findings and limits: SARS-CoV-2 specificity was not confirmed for second-wave clones peaking on day 37. CD4+ contracting clones were mainly CM and EM; CD8+ ones, EMRA. Whereas later expanders leaned CD4+, clones contracting day 15 to 85 showed a balanced CD4/CD8 makeup.

Between the trimmed V and J ends, which lost 2 bases and 5 bases, there was a span of 7 bases. This CDR3 region has 13 residues. Germline V gives CDR1 MDHEN, CDR2 SYDVKM. The clonotype was recovered from a man younger than 30 who had mild COVID-19 (a few samples of this study predate the infection). Cell type and time point are not known. Sequencing input: PBMCs or a T cell subset sorted from them (not recorded which). The chain carries TRBV28 and TRBJ1-5, with D uncertain. The CDR3 is CASSLLRDQPQHF. Here the CDR3 DNA reads TGTGCCAGCAGTTTACTCAGAGATCAGCCCCAGCATTTT.